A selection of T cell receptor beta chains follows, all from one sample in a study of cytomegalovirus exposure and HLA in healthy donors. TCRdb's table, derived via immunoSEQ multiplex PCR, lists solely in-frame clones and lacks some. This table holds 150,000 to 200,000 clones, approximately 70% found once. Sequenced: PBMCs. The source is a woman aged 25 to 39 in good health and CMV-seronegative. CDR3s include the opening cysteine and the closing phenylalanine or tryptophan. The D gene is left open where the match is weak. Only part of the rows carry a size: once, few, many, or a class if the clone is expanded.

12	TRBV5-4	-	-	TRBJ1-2	CATGQPNYGYTF	TGTGCCACGGGACAACCCAACTATGGCTACACCTTC
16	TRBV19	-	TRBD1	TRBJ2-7	CASSDKPGQISYEQYF	TGTGCCAGTAGTGATAAACCGGGACAGATCTCCTACGAGCAGTACTTC
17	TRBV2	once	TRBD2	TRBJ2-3	CASSLELSGDGTDTQYF	TGTGCCAGCAGTCTCGAGCTTAGCGGGGACGGCACAGATACGCAGTATTTT
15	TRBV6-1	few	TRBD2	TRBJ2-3	CASSELAGTPDTQYF	TGTGCCAGCAGTGAGCTAGCGGGGACACCAGATACGCAGTATTTT
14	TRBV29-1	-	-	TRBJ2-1	CSSWPASSYNEQFF	TGCAGCTCGTGGCCCGCCTCCTCCTACAATGAGCAGTTCTTC
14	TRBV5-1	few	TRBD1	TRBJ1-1	CASSATGIGTEAFF	TGCGCCAGCAGCGCGACAGGGATCGGCACTGAAGCTTTCTTT
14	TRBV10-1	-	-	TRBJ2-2	CASSESGGTGELFF	TGCGCCAGCAGTGAGTCAGGGGGCACCGGGGAGCTGTTTTTT
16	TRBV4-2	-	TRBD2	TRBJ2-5	CASSQRTSGYQETQYF	TGTGCCAGCAGCCAAAGGACTAGCGGGTACCAAGAGACCCAGTACTTC
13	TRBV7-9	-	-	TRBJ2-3	CASSPRLSDTQYF	TGTGCCAGCAGCCCCCGACTCTCAGATACGCAGTATTTT
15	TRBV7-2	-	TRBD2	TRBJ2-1	CASSEAGSSYNEQFF	TGTGCCAGCAGCGAAGCGGGGAGCTCCTACAATGAGCAGTTCTTC
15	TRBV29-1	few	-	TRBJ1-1	CSVEEGRGMNTEAFF	TGCAGCGTTGAAGAAGGGCGGGGGATGAACACTGAAGCTTTCTTT
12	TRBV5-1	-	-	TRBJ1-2	CASSIPDSGYTF	TGCGCCAGCAGCATACCGGACAGCGGCTACACCTTC
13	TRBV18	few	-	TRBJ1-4	CASSVRGDEKLFF	TGTGCCAGCTCAGTCCGGGGTGATGAAAAACTGTTTTTT
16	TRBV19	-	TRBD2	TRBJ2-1	CASSIVLAGGVNEQFF	TGTGCCAGTAGTATAGTCCTAGCGGGAGGAGTCAATGAGCAGTTCTTC
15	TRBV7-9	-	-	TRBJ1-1	CASSLLSGVIDEAFF	TGTGCCAGCAGCTTACTCTCGGGGGTTATTGATGAAGCTTTCTTT